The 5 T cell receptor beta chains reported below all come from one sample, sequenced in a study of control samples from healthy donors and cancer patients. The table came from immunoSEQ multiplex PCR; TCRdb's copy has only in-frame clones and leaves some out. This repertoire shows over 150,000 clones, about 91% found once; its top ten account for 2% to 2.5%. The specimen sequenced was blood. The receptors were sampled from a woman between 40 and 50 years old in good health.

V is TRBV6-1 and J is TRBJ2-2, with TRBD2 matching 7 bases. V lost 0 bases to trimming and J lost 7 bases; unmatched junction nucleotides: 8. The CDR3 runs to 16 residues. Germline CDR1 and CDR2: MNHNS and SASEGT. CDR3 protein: CASSEAAGSGFGELFF. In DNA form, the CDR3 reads TGTGCCAGCAGTGAAGCGGCCGGTAGCGGGTTCGGGGAGCTGTTTTTT.

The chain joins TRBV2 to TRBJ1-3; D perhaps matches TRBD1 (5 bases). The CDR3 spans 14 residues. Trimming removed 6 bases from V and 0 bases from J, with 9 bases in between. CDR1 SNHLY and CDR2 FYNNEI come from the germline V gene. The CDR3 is CASRQVGSGNTIYF. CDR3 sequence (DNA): TGTGCCAGCAGACAGGTTGGCTCTGGAAACACCATATATTTT.

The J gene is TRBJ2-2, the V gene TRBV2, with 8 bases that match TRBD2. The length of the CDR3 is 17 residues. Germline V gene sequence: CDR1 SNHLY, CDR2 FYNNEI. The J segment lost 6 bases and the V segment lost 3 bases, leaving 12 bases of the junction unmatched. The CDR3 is CASSEAGLVYTAGELFF. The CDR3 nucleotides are TGTGCCAGCAGTGAGGCGGGACTAGTCTATACCGCCGGGGAGCTGTTTTTT.

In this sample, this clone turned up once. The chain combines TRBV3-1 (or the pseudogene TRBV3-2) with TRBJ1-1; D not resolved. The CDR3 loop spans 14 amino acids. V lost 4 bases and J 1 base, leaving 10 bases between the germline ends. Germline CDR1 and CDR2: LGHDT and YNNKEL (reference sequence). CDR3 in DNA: TGTGCCAGCAGCCTCAGGTGGGGGAACACTGAAGCTTTCTTT. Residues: CASSLRWGNTEAFF.

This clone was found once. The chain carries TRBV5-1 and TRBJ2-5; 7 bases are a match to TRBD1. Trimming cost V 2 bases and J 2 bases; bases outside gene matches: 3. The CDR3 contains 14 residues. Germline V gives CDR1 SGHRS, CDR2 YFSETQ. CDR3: CASSFDREQETQYF. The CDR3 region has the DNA TGCGCCAGCAGCTTCGACAGGGAACAAGAGACCCAGTACTTC.